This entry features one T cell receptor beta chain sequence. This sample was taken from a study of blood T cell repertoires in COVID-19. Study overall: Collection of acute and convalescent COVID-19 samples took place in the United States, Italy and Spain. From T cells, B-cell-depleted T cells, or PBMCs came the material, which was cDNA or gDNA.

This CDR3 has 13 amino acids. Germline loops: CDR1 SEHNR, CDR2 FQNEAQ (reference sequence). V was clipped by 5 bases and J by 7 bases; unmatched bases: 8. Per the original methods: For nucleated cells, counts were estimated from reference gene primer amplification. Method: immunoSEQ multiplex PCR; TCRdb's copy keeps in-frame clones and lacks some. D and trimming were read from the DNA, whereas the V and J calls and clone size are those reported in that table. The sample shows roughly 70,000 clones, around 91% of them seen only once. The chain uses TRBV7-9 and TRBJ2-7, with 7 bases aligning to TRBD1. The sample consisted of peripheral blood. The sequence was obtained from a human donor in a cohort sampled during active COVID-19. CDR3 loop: CASSQTGYEEQYF. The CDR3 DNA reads TGTGCCAGCAGCCAGACAGGGTACGAAGAGCAGTACTTC.